The rows below give T cell receptor beta chains drawn from one sample of a study of T cells after yellow fever vaccination. MiXCR was run by TCRdb on the 5' RACE reads, yielding one entry per CDR3 protein. The profile shows hundreds of thousands of distinct CDR3 sequences, about 9.9% of them singletons. The specimen comprised PBMCs, sampled on the day of the first yellow fever vaccination. The source is a man younger than 35 who received the YFV17D yellow fever vaccine. Both conserved end residues are part of each CDR3. A D gene is named only where the DNA matches it firmly. Size tells how often a clone was seen (once, few, many) or the class of an expanded clone, and some rows leave it out.

CDR3 protein: CSVSMGEEQYF; CDR3 DNA: TGCAGCGTCTCGATGGGGGAAGAGCAGTACTTC; clone size: few; V gene: TRBV29-1; J gene: TRBJ2-7; D gene: .
CDR3 protein: CASSRDQSSYEQYF; CDR3 DNA: TGTGCCAGCAGCCGAGATCAGAGCTCCTACGAGCAGTACTTC; clone size: .; V gene: TRBV6-4; J gene: TRBJ2-7; D gene: .
CDR3 protein: CASSPPGGDEKLFF; CDR3 DNA: TGCGCCAGCAGCCCCCCCGGGGGGGATGAAAAACTGTTTTTT; clone size: .; V gene: TRBV4-1; J gene: TRBJ1-4; D gene: .
CDR3 protein: CASSLGVGTAPYNEQFF; CDR3 DNA: TGTGCCAGCAGCTTAGGCGTGGGGACAGCGCCGTACAATGAGCAGTTCTTC; clone size: .; V gene: TRBV7-6; J gene: TRBJ2-1; D gene: TRBD1
CDR3 protein: CASSLGSRGNGELFF; CDR3 DNA: TGTGCCAGCAGCTTAGGTAGCAGGGGTAACGGGGAGCTGTTTTTT; clone size: .; V gene: TRBV11-3; J gene: TRBJ2-2; D gene: .
CDR3 protein: CASSQDGAGKSPLHF; CDR3 DNA: TGTGCCAGCAGCCAAGATGGGGCAGGGAAAAGTCCCCTCCACTTT; clone size: .; V gene: TRBV3-1; J gene: TRBJ1-6; D gene: .
CDR3 protein: CAREGDSYGYYEQYF; CDR3 DNA: TGTGCCAGGGAAGGGGACAGCTATGGATACTACGAGCAGTACTTC; clone size: many; V gene: TRBV9; J gene: TRBJ2-7; D gene: TRBD1
CDR3 protein: CASSASKAHAQETQYF; CDR3 DNA: TGTGCCAGCTCAGCTTCTAAGGCCCACGCCCAAGAGACCCAGTACTTC; clone size: .; V gene: TRBV18; J gene: TRBJ2-5; D gene: .
CDR3 protein: CSVEPAGKYNEQFF; CDR3 DNA: TGCAGCGTTGAACCGGCAGGGAAATACAATGAGCAGTTCTTC; clone size: many; V gene: TRBV29-1; J gene: TRBJ2-1; D gene: .
CDR3 protein: CSAPRLAGARNTGELFF; CDR3 DNA: TGCAGTGCTCCTCGCCTAGCGGGGGCCCGGAACACCGGGGAGCTGTTTTTT; clone size: few; V gene: TRBV20-1; J gene: TRBJ2-2; D gene: TRBD2
CDR3 protein: CAMGEGDARTQYF; CDR3 DNA: TGTGCCATGGGGGAGGGGGACGCAAGGACCCAGTACTTC; clone size: .; V gene: TRBV10-3; J gene: TRBJ2-5; D gene: .
CDR3 protein: CAIRGAGQGSYGYTF; CDR3 DNA: TGTGCCATACGTGGAGCGGGACAGGGGAGCTATGGCTACACCTTC; clone size: few; V gene: TRBV10-3; J gene: TRBJ1-2; D gene: TRBD1